These T cell receptor beta chains were read from a single sample in a study of PD-1 blockade in mismatch repair-deficient tumors. The protocol was immunoSEQ multiplex PCR, while the TCRdb copy is restricted to in-frame clones and leaves out a portion. The sample includes some 120,000 clones, 86% of them seen just once. The sequencing used peripheral blood, collected 44 weeks after starting pembrolizumab. The receptor source for this set is an adult with mismatch repair-deficient cancer. CDR3s include the opening cysteine and the closing phenylalanine or tryptophan. The D gene is left open where the match is weak. Only some rows state a clone size, as once, few, many or a class for expanded clones.

D,size,J,V,CDR3,DNA
.,.,TRBJ2-7,TRBV18,CASSPMDSGSYEQYF,TGTGCCAGCTCGCCAATGGACAGTGGGTCCTACGAGCAGTACTTC
.,.,TRBJ2-5,TRBV7-9,CASSSKGGTQETQYF,TGTGCCAGCAGCTCGAAGGGGGGGACCCAAGAGACCCAGTACTTC
TRBD1,.,TRBJ2-1,TRBV14,CASSQFQGANEQFF,TGTGCCAGCAGCCAATTTCAGGGGGCCAATGAGCAGTTCTTC
.,.,TRBJ2-5,TRBV4-1,CASSQVVVSETQYF,TGCGCCAGCAGCCAAGTGGTGGTTTCGGAGACCCAGTACTTC
TRBD2,.,TRBJ2-3,TRBV28,CASSLPSGQPSTDTQYF,TGTGCCAGCAGTTTACCTAGCGGGCAGCCTAGCACAGATACGCAGTATTTT
.,.,TRBJ2-3,TRBV6-5,CASSYSMGGSTDTQYF,TGTGCCAGCAGTTACTCGATGGGCGGGAGCACAGATACGCAGTATTTT
.,.,TRBJ2-6,TRBV6-5,CASSLGGANVLTF,TGTGCCAGCAGTCTAGGTGGGGCCAACGTCCTGACTTTC
TRBD1,.,TRBJ2-2,TRBV4-3,CASSQEGQANTGELFF,TGCGCCAGCAGCCAAGAGGGACAGGCTAACACCGGGGAGCTGTTTTTT
TRBD2,.,TRBJ2-3,TRBV28,CASSLLAGEGTDTQYF,TGTGCCAGCAGCCTACTAGCGGGAGAAGGCACAGATACGCAGTATTTT
.,.,TRBJ2-5,TRBV28,CASSPPTGWETQYF,TGTGCCAGCAGTCCCCCGACAGGTTGGGAGACCCAGTACTTC
.,.,TRBJ2-7,TRBV10-3,CAISDSTRSAYEQYF,TGTGCCATCAGTGACTCGACCAGATCTGCCTACGAGCAGTACTTC
TRBD2,.,TRBJ2-2,TRBV5-1,CASSTRLAGGPGELFF,TGCGCCAGCAGCACCCGACTAGCGGGAGGGCCCGGGGAGCTGTTTTTT
TRBD2,.,TRBJ2-3,TRBV7-9,CASSLNKREGLRDTQYF,TGTGCCAGCAGCTTAAATAAGAGGGAGGGCCTTCGCGATACGCAGTATTTT
.,.,TRBJ2-7,TRBV20-1,CSAIWGSEQYF,TGCAGTGCTATTTGGGGGTCCGAGCAGTACTTC
.,.,TRBJ1-2,TRBV5-1,CASSLALGVYGYTF,TGCGCCAGCAGCTTGGCCCTGGGGGTATATGGCTACACCTTC
TRBD2,.,TRBJ2-7,TRBV29-1,CSVLEGGRAESEQYF,TGCAGCGTACTGGAAGGCGGGAGGGCCGAGTCCGAGCAGTACTTC
.,once,TRBJ2-7,TRBV13,CASSLVRNYEQYF,TGTGCCAGCAGCTTAGTACGCAATTACGAGCAGTACTTC
.,.,TRBJ1-1,TRBV19,CASRGAGLNTEAFF,TGTGCCAGTCGGGGGGCAGGACTGAACACTGAAGCTTTCTTT
TRBD2,.,TRBJ2-1,TRBV9,CASSVWAGGVYNEQFF,TGTGCCAGCAGCGTATGGGCGGGAGGGGTCTACAATGAGCAGTTCTTC
.,.,TRBJ1-2,TRBV14,CASSRLSGQRANYGYTF,TGTGCCAGCAGCCGCTTGTCCGGGCAAAGAGCTAACTATGGCTACACCTTC
TRBD2,once,TRBJ2-1,TRBV7-9,CASSLATSGNNEQFF,TGTGCCAGCAGCTTAGCGACTAGCGGAAACAATGAGCAGTTCTTC
TRBD2,.,TRBJ2-5,TRBV7-2,CASSLAGGRDYQETQYF,TGTGCCAGCAGCTTAGCGGGAGGGAGGGATTACCAAGAGACCCAGTACTTC
.,.,TRBJ2-3,TRBV6-6,CASSYGGGPDTQYF,TGTGCCAGCAGTTACGGTGGGGGCCCAGATACGCAGTATTTT
.,.,TRBJ2-5,TRBV6-6,CASSYYRKKGETQYF,TGTGCCAGCAGTTACTACAGAAAAAAAGGGGAGACCCAGTACTTC
.,.,TRBJ2-7,TRBV6-6,CASSYSGAQYF,TGTGCCAGCAGTTACTCTGGCGCACAGTACTTC
.,.,TRBJ1-4,TRBV4-2,CASSPPRGAREKLFF,TGTGCCAGCAGCCCTCCTAGGGGGGCGCGTGAAAAACTGTTTTTT
.,.,TRBJ2-7,TRBV18,CASSPRDYEQYF,TGTGCCAGCTCACCGAGGGACTACGAGCAGTACTTC
.,.,TRBJ2-1,TRBV28,CASSLYQGADEQFF,TGTGCCAGCAGTTTGTACCAGGGAGCGGATGAGCAGTTCTTC
TRBD2,.,TRBJ2-7,TRBV5-4,CASSFSGTNEQYF,TGTGCCAGCAGCTTTAGCGGGACGAACGAGCAGTACTTC
.,.,TRBJ1-2,TRBV5-1,CASSPGQPTNYGYTF,TGCGCCAGCAGCCCAGGACAGCCTACTAACTATGGCTACACCTTC
.,.,TRBJ1-2,TRBV30,CALGGIEGYTF,TGTGCCCTCGGGGGAATTGAGGGCTACACCTTC
.,.,TRBJ1-2,TRBV5-4,CASTGSFGGYTF,TGTGCCAGCACCGGGTCTTTTGGAGGCTACACCTTC
.,.,TRBJ2-3,TRBV25-1,CASSEYGLFTDTQYF,TGTGCCAGCAGTGAATATGGGCTTTTCACAGATACGCAGTATTTT
.,.,TRBJ2-1,TRBV20-1,CSARGYNEQFF,TGCAGTGCTAGAGGCTACAATGAGCAGTTCTTC
.,once,TRBJ2-1,TRBV19,CASSIVGYSKFF,TGTGCCAGTAGTATAGTAGGCTATTCCAAGTTCTTC
.,.,TRBJ2-7,TRBV7-2,CASSSELYEQYF,TGTGCCAGCAGCTCCGAGCTTTATGAGCAGTACTTC
.,.,TRBJ1-5,TRBV10-3,CAISEVFGNQPQHF,TGTGCCATCAGTGAGGTGTTCGGCAATCAGCCCCAGCATTTT
TRBD1,.,TRBJ2-7,TRBV6-5,CASRIGTGHYEQYF,TGTGCCAGCAGGATAGGGACAGGCCACTACGAGCAGTACTTC
TRBD2,.,TRBJ2-1,TRBV10-2,CASLFAGELPQKFF,TGCGCCAGCCTCTTTGCGGGAGAATTACCCCAGAAGTTCTTC
TRBD1,.,TRBJ1-1,TRBV6-6,CASRKTGELNTEAFF,TGTGCCAGCAGAAAGACAGGGGAGCTTAACACTGAAGCTTTCTTT
.,.,TRBJ2-7,TRBV4-1,CASSQGIGSSYEQYF,TGCGCCAGCAGCCAAGGGATTGGTAGCTCCTACGAGCAGTACTTC
TRBD2,.,TRBJ2-5,TRBV6-6,CASSHTSGLRKETQYF,TGTGCCAGCAGTCACACTAGCGGGCTCCGTAAAGAGACCCAGTACTTC
.,.,TRBJ1-4,TRBV28,CASSFNRVIATNEKLFF,TGTGCCAGCAGTTTTAACAGGGTGATTGCAACTAATGAAAAACTGTTTTTT
.,.,TRBJ1-5,TRBV13,CASSLGKGQPQHF,TGTGCCAGCAGCTTAGGTAAAGGTCAGCCCCAGCATTTT
TRBD2,.,TRBJ2-3,TRBV19,CASSILAAGTDTQYF,TGTGCCAGTAGTATTCTAGCGGCCGGCACAGATACGCAGTATTTT